This T cell receptor beta chain was identified in a study of T-cell memory formation after mild COVID-19. TCRdb reprocessed the 5' RACE reads via MiXCR and lists one record per CDR3 protein. The repertoire includes roughly 310,000 distinct CDR3 sequences, roughly 15% of them detected once, and 20% to 25% sits in the top ten. This CDR3 contains 13 residues. V lost 2 bases and J lost 3; bases outside the gene matches: 1. The sequenced material came from PBMCs or a T cell subset sorted from them (not recorded which). The receptor was isolated from a man younger than 35 who had mild COVID-19 (a few samples of this study predate the infection). Cell type and time point are not known. The chain links TRBV12-3 or TRBV12-4 to TRBJ2-7, with 7 bases fitting TRBD1. This CDR3 reads CASSLSGGYEQYV. The DNA of the CDR3 is TGTGCCAGCAGTTTATCAGGGGGCTACGAGCAGTACGTC.